This passage covers 13 T cell receptor beta chains from one sample sequenced in a study of PD-L1 blockade in urothelial cancer. Here immunoSEQ multiplex PCR was the method, and the copy in TCRdb shows in-frame clones only, minus some. Among 95,000 to 100,000 clones, about nine tenths were seen once, and the ten largest hold approximately 2%. Documented time point: pretreatment peripheral blood. This sample comprised PBMCs, obtained around atezolizumab (anti-PD-L1) treatment. The receptors shown here come from a man aged 55 to 69 with urothelial cancer.

CDR3 sequence: CASSLRFVQGELFF. The CDR3 region has the DNA TGTGCCAGCAGTTTAAGATTCGTACAGGGTGAGCTGTTTTTT. V usage is TRBV28 and J usage is TRBJ2-2; tentative D call: TRBD1 (6 bases). The V gene lost 2 bases and the J gene lost 11 bases, with 15 bases spanning the gap. Germline V gives CDR1 MDHEN, CDR2 SYDVKM. This CDR3 spans 14 amino acids.

The J gene is TRBJ1-4, the V gene TRBV5-1; perhaps TRBD1 as D (5 bases). The CDR3 runs 16 residues. The V gene lost 4 bases and the J gene lost 0 bases, with 13 bases spanning the gap. In germline, CDR1 is SGHRS, CDR2 YFSETQ. Here the CDR3 reads CASSRNPGSTNEKLFF. The CDR3 DNA sequence: TGCGCCAGCAGCCGTAATCCAGGGTCAACTAATGAAAAACTGTTTTTT.

The chain links TRBV5-4 to TRBJ2-5; 9 bases line up with TRBD1. Losses at the gene ends were 6 bases for V and 1 base for J; bases not matched to a gene: 7. This CDR3 contains 15 residues. Germline V CDR1 and CDR2: SGHNT, YYREEE (reference sequence). CDR3: CASTKGGQGQETQYF. CDR3 DNA: TGTGCCAGCACCAAAGGGGGACAGGGCCAAGAGACCCAGTACTTC. Based on the CDR3 plus reference TRBV5-4 and TRBJ2-5, the full variable domain is ETGVTQSPTHLIKTRGQQVTLRCSSQSGHNTVSWYQQALGQGPQFIFQYYREEENGRGNFPPRFSGLQFPNYSSELNVNALELDDSALYLCASTKGGQGQETQYFGPGTRLLVL.

This rearrangement joins TRBV5-6 to TRBJ2-7; D possibly corresponds to TRBD1 (6 bases). Trimming took 2 bases from V and 3 from J, leaving 15 bases between them. Germline V gene data show CDR1 as SGHDT and CDR2 as YYEEEE. This CDR3 has 15 residues. CDR3 sequence: CASSFSGTQLYEQYF. CDR3 sequence (DNA): TGTGCCAGCAGCTTTTCTGGGACACAACTCTACGAGCAGTACTTC.

The chain combines TRBV10-1 with TRBJ2-7; 7 nucleotides agree with TRBD1. The V segment lost 6 bases and the J segment 3 bases; nucleotides outside the gene matches: 5. The germline V gene has CDR1 WNHNN and CDR2 SYGVQD (reference sequence). This CDR3 spans 13 amino acids. The CDR3 DNA sequence: TGCGCCAGCAGGGGGACAGAATGCTACGAGCAGTACTTC. It is translated as CASRGTECYEQYF.

The chain combines TRBV6-5 with TRBJ1-5, with TRBD1 matching over 9 bases. The V gene end was trimmed by 8 bases and the J gene end by 5 bases; junction bases not matched to a gene: 4. The CDR3 contains 13 residues. CDR1 is MNHEY and CDR2 is SVGAGI in the germline V gene. The CDR3 sequence is CASSTGGHQPQHF. The CDR3 DNA reads as TGTGCCAGCTCGACAGGGGGTCATCAGCCCCAGCATTTT.

This rearrangement joins TRBV19 to TRBJ2-5; D is possibly TRBD2 (5 bases). This CDR3 has 13 amino acids. Per the germline V gene, CDR1 is LNHDA and CDR2 is SQIVND (reference sequence). V lost 5 bases, J lost 2 bases, and 9 bases lay in between. CDR3 bases: TGTGCCAGTAGTCCCCGAGGGCAAGAGACCCAGTACTTC. Translation gives CASSPRGQETQYF.

In its sample, this clone was seen once. The V call is TRBV4-2, the J call TRBJ2-2; no firm D call. The V end lost 3 bases, the J end lost 5 bases, and 10 bases lay between the germline ends. The CDR3 length is 14 residues. Germline V lookup: CDR1 LGHNA, CDR2 YNFKEQ. The CDR3 protein is CASSHSTETGELFF. CDR3 bases: TGTGCCAGCAGCCATTCCACTGAGACCGGGGAGCTGTTTTTT.

The J gene is TRBJ2-3, the V gene TRBV29-1, with D possibly being TRBD2 (5 bases). V dropped 1 base and J dropped 5 bases, with 10 bases sitting between them. The CDR3 spans 13 residues. Germline assignment: CDR1 SQVTM and CDR2 ANQGSEA. In nucleotides, the CDR3 is TGCAGCGTTGAAGTGGGAGCTGGAGATACGCAGTATTTT. It translates to CSVEVGAGDTQYF.

This clone was observed a single time. The genes are TRBV27 and TRBJ1-3, with 7 bases that match TRBD1. CDR1 and CDR2 (germline): MNHEY, SMNVEV (reference sequence). The CDR3 length is 19 residues. V lost 7 bases, J lost 2 bases, and 20 bases stayed unmatched. The CDR3 DNA reads TGTGCCAGCAATCCAACCACAGGGGCGGGGTTCTCTGCTGGAAACACCATATATTTT. Protein product: CASNPTTGAGFSAGNTIYF.

CDR3 in amino acids: CASSGTSAHLQYF. The CDR3, as DNA: TGTGCCAGCAGCGGGACTAGCGCGCACCTCCAGTACTTC. V and J are TRBV7-9 and TRBJ2-5, with TRBD2 matching 10 bases. The CDR3 has 13 amino acids. V was pared by 5 bases and J by 10 bases, with 7 bases of the junction left unmatched. Germline V CDR1 and CDR2: SEHNR, FQNEAQ (reference sequence).

The CDR3 region has the DNA TGCAGCGTTGAGTTCAGCTCTGGGGCCAACGTCCTGACTTTC. Its translation: CSVEFSSGANVLTF. The V and J genes are TRBV29-1 and TRBJ2-6; D call uncertain. This CDR3 spans 14 amino acids. Deletions cut 3 bases from V and 0 bases from J, with 6 bases between. Germline CDR1 is SQVTM and CDR2 is ANQGSEA.

The V call is TRBV5-1, the J call TRBJ2-3; 8 bases align to TRBD2. This CDR3 region has 16 residues. With 4 bases clipped from V and 6 bases from J, the junction kept 13 bases outside the gene matches. Germline loops: CDR1 SGHRS, CDR2 YFSETQ. The CDR3 DNA follows: TGCGCCAGCAGCCCCCTGGGCCGGGAGGGGACGGATACGCAGTATTTT. Translated: CASSPLGREGTDTQYF.